This record covers a single T cell receptor (beta chain). Its specificity is not known. There are 15 residues in the CDR3. Germline V lookup: CDR1 SGDLS, CDR2 YYNGEE. The junction had 7 bases not matched to a gene; V was cut back by 3 bases and J by 3 bases. This record comes from a study of cytomegalovirus exposure and HLA in healthy donors. Study outcomes and limitations: It was about 150 TCR beta chains that were listed as cytomegalovirus-associated. A few chains tied to CMV proved CMV antigen-specific in vitro. Most TCR sequences showed up rarely, but some public TCRs showed up in many donors.

The repertoire was sequenced with immunoSEQ multiplex PCR; TCRdb's copy has only in-frame clones and lacks some. The sample yields some 110,000 clones, just under 95% seen once. This sequence originates from a woman aged 18-30 years in good health and CMV-seronegative. Sequenced: PBMCs. This sequence joins TRBV9 and TRBJ1-1; 8 positions agree with TRBD1. CDR3 region: CASSEPDRGDTEAFF. For the CDR3, the DNA is TGTGCCAGCAGCGAACCCGACAGGGGTGACACTGAAGCTTTCTTT.